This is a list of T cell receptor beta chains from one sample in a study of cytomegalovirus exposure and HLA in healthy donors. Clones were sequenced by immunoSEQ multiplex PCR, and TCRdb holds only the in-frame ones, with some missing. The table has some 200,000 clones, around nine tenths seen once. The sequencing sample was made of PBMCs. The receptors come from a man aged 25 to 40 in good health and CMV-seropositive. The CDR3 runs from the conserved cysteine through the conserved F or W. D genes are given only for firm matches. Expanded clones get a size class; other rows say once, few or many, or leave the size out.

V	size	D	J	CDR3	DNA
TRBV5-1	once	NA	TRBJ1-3	CASSLTAPRNTIYF	TGCGCCAGCAGCTTGACGGCTCCGCGAAACACCATATATTTT
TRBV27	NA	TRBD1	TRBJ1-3	CASSLSGGGNTIYF	TGTGCCAGCAGTTTATCAGGGGGCGGAAACACCATATATTTT
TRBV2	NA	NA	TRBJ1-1	CASNRAGGVNTEAFF	TGTGCCAGCAACAGGGCTGGTGGGGTCAACACTGAAGCTTTCTTT
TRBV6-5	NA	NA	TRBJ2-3	CASSRGAGRADTQYF	TGTGCCAGCAGCCGAGGGGCGGGGCGGGCAGATACGCAGTATTTT
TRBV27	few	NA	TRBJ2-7	CASSTGAREQYF	TGTGCCAGCAGTACGGGGGCACGGGAGCAGTACTTC
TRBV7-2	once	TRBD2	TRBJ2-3	CASSSEGLAFADTQYF	TGTGCCAGCAGCTCCGAGGGACTAGCGTTCGCAGATACGCAGTATTTT
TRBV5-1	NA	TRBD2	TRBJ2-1	CASSLTSGGNEQFF	TGCGCCAGCAGCTTGACTAGCGGGGGGAATGAGCAGTTCTTC
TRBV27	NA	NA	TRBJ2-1	CASSSEPSVPGLSYNEQFF	TGTGCCAGCAGTTCGGAGCCCTCGGTCCCAGGTCTCTCCTACAATGAGCAGTTCTTC
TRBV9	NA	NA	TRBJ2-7	CASSDGTISDEQYF	TGTGCCAGCAGCGACGGGACAATAAGCGACGAGCAGTACTTC
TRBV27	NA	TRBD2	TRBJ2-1	CASSLTSGNSYNEQFF	TGTGCCAGCAGTTTGACTAGCGGTAACTCCTACAATGAGCAGTTCTTC
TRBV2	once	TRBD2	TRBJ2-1	CAGGGLAGYNEQFF	TGTGCCGGCGGGGGGCTAGCGGGGTACAATGAGCAGTTCTTC
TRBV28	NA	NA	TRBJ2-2	CASLRGLTGELFF	TGTGCCAGCTTGCGCGGGCTCACCGGGGAGCTGTTTTTT
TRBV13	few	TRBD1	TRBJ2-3	CASSSRGRGSTDTQYF	TGTGCCAGCAGCTCCAGGGGGCGCGGGAGCACAGATACGCAGTATTTT
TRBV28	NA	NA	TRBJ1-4	CASSLRSEKLFF	TGTGCCAGCAGTTTAAGGTCAGAAAAACTGTTTTTT
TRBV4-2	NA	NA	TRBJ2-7	CASAPRALGDEQYF	TGTGCCAGCGCCCCCAGGGCTTTAGGGGACGAGCAGTACTTC
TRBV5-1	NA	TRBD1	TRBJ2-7	CASSHQRGQGEDEQYF	TGCGCCAGCAGCCACCAGAGAGGACAGGGGGAAGACGAGCAGTACTTC
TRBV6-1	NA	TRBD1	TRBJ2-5	CASSDPHRGRKETQYF	TGTGCCAGCAGTGACCCCCACAGGGGGCGGAAGGAGACCCAGTACTTC
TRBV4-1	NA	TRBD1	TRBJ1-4	CASSHGDRGREKLFF	TGCGCCAGCAGCCATGGGGACAGGGGGCGGGAAAAACTGTTTTTT
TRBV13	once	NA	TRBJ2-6	CASSFPGSGANVLTF	TGTGCCAGCAGCTTTCCGGGTTCGGGGGCCAACGTCCTGACTTTC
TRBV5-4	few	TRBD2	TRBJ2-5	CASSLGLAGAETQYF	TGTGCCAGCAGCTTGGGGCTAGCGGGGGCAGAGACCCAGTACTTC
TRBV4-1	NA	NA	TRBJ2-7	CASSQAPHTREIYYEQYF	TGCGCCAGCAGCCAAGCACCCCATACCCGAGAGATATACTACGAGCAGTACTTC
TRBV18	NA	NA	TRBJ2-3	CASSPRTTDTQYF	TGTGCCAGCTCACCACGGACCACAGATACGCAGTATTTT